This entry concerns a single T cell receptor (beta chain). Its antigen remains unidentified. Using immunoSEQ multiplex PCR, the repertoire was profiled, and TCRdb retains in-frame clones only, with some absent. The profile shows over 45,000 clones, around 92% of them singletons. Trimming removed 4 bases from V and 8 bases from J, with 19 bases in between. The CDR3 covers 15 residues. Germline assignment: CDR1 SGHNT and CDR2 YYREEE (reference sequence). This sample was included in a study of a mutant IDH1 vaccine in newly diagnosed glioma. Study details: Vaccine administration was initiated 4-6 weeks following radiotherapy alone, or with temozolomide cycles. Of treated patients, 62.5% were men and approximately 40% women, averaging about 40 years. Therapy received beforehand was radiotherapy, temozolomide, or both, with most patients given both.

Time point: week 35, safety follow-up. One vaccine dose held 300 ug of mutant IDH1 20-mer peptide and came with topical imiquimod. Study-level findings and limits: Immune responses arising from the vaccine appeared in 90% to 95% of patients.

The chain employs TRBV5-4 and TRBJ2-1; D possibly corresponds to TRBD2 (6 bases). The sequencing here drew on PBMCs, taken from a glioma patient whose treatment included an IDH1 peptide vaccine. This receptor was taken from a man in his fifties or sixties with glioma. CDR3 sequence: CASSIGLTGDHEQFF. For the CDR3, the DNA is TGTGCCAGCAGCATCGGACTAACCGGGGATCATGAGCAGTTCTTC.